This T cell receptor beta chain was observed in a study of glioma-infiltrating T cells after dendritic cell vaccination. Here immunoSEQ multiplex PCR was the method, and the copy in TCRdb shows in-frame clones only, minus some. The sample records around 37,000 clones, about 80% being singletons. Germline V gene sequence: CDR1 MGHRA, CDR2 YSYEKL. V lost 1 base to trimming and J lost 0 bases, with 9 bases between them. The CDR3 consists of 15 residues. Sample: blood, taken before dendritic cell vaccination. This TCR came from a human donor with glioblastoma. J is TRBJ1-1 and V is TRBV4-1, with D uncertain. The CDR3 is CASSQAHRVNTEAFF. The DNA of the CDR3 is TGCGCCAGCAGCCAAGCCCACAGAGTGAACACTGAAGCTTTCTTT.